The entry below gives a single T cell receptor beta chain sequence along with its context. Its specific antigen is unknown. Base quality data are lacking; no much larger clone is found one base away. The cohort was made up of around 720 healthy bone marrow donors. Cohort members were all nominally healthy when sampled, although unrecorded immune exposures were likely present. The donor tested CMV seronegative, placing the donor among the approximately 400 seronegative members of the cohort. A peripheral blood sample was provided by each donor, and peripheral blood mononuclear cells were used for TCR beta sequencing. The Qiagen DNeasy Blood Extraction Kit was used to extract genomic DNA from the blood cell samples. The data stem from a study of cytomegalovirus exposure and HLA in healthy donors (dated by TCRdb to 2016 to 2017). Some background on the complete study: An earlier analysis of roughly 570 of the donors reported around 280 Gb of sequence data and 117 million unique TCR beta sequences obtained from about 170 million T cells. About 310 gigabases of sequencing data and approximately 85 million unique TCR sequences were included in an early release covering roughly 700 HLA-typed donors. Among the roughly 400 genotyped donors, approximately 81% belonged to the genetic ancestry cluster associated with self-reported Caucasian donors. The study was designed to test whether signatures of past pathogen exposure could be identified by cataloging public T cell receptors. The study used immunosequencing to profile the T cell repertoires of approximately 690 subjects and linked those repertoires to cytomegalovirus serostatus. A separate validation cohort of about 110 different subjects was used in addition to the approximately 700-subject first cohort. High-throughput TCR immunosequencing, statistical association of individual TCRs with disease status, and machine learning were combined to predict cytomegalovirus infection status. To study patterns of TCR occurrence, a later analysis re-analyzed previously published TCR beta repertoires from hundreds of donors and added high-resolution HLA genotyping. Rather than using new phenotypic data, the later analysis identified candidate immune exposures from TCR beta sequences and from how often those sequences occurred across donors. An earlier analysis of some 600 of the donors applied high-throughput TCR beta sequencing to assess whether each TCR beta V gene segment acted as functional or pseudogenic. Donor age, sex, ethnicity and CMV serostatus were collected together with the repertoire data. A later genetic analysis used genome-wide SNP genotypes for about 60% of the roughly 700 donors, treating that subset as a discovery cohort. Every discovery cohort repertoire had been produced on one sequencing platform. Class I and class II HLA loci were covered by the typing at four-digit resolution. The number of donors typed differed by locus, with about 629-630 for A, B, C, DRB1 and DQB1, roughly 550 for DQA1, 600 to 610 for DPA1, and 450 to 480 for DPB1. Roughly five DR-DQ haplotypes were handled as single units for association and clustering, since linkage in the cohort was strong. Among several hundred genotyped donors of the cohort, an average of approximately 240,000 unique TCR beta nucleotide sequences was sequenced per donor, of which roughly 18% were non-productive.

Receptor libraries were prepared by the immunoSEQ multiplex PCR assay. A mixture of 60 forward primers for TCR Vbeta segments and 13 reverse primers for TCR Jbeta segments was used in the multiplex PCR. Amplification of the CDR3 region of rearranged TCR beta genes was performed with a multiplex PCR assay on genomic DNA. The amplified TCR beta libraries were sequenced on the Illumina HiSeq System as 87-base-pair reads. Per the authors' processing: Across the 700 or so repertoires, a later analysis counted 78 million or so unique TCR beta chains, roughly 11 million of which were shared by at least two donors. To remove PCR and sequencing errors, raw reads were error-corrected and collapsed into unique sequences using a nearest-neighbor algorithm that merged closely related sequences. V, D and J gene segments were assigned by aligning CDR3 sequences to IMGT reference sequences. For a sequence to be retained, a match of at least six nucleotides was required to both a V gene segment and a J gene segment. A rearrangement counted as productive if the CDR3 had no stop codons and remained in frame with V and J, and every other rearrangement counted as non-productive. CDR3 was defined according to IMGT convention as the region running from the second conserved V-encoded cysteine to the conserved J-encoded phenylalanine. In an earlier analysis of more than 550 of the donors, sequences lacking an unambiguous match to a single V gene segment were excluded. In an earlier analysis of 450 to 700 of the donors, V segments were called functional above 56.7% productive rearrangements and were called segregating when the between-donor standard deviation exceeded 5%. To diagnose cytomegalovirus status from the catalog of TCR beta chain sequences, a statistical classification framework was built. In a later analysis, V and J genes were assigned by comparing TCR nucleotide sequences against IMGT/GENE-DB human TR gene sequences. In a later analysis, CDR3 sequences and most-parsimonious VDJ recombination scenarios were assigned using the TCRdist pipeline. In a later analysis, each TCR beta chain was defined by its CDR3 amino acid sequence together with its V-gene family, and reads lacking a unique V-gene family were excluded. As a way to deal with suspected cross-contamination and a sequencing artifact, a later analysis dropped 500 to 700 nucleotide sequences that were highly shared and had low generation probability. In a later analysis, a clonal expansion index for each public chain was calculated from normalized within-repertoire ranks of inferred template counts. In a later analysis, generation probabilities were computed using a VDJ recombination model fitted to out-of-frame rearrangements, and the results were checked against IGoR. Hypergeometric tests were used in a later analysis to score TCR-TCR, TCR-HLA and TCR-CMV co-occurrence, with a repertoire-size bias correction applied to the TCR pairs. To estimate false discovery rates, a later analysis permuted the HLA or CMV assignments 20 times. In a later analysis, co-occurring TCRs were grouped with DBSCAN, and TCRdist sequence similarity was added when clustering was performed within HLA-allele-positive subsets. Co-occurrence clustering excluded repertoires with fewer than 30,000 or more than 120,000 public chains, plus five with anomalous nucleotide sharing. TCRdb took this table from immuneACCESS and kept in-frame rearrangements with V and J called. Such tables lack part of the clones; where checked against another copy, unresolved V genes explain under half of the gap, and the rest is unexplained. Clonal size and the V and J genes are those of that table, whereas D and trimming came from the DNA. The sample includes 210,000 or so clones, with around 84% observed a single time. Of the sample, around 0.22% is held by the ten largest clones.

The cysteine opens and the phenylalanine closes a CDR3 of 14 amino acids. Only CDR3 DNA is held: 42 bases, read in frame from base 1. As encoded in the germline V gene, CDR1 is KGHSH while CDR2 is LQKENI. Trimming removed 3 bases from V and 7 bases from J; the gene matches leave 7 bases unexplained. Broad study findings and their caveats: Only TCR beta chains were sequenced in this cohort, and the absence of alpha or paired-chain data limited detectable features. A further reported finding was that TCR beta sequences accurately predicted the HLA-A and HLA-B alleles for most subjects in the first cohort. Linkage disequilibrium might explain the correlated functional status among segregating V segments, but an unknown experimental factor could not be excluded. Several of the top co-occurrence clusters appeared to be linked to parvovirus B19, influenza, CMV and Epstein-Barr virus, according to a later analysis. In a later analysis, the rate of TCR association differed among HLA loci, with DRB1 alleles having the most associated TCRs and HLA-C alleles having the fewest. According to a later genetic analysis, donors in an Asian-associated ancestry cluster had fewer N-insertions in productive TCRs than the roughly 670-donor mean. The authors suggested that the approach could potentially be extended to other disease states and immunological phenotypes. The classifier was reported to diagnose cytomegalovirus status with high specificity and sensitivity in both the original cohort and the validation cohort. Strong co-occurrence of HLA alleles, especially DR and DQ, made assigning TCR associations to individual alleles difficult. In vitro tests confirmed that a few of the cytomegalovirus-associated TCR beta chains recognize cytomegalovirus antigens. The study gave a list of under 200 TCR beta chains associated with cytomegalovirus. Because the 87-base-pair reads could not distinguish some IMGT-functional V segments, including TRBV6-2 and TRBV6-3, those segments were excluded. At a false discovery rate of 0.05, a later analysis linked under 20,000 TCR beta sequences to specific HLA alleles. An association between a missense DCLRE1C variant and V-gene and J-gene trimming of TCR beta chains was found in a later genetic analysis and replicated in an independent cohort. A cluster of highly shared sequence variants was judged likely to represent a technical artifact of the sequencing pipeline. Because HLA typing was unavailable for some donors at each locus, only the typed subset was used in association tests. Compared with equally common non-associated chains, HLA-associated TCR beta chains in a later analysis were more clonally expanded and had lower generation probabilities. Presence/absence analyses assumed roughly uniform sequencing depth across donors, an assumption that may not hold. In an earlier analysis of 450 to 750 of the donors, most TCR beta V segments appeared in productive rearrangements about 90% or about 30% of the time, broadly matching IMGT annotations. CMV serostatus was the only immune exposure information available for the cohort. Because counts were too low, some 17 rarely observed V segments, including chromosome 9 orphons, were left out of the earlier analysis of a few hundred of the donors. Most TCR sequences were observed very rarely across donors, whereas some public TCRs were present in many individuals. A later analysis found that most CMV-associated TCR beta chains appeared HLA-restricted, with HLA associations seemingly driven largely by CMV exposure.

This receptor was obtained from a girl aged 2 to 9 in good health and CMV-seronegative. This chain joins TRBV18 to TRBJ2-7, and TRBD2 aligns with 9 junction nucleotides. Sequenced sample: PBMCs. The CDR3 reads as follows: CASSPQREAREQYF. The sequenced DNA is TGTGCCAGCTCACCCCAGCGGGAGGCTAGGGAGCAGTACTTC.